A single sample gave rise to the 4 T cell receptor beta chains below, sequenced in a study of blood T cell repertoires in COVID-19. Only in-frame clones appear in the TCRdb table, and some are missing; sequencing was by immunoSEQ multiplex PCR. There are around 59,000 clones in the sample; around four fifths occur only once, and 10% to 15% lies in the top ten. The specimen was peripheral blood. These receptors all stem from an elderly man with acute or convalescent COVID-19.

The gene calls are TRBV3-1 (or the pseudogene TRBV3-2) and TRBJ1-1; D unclear. The V and J ends lost 5 bases and 0 bases respectively, with 16 bases between them. The CDR3 consists of 16 residues. Per germline, CDR1 LGHDT and CDR2 YNNKEL (reference sequence). CDR3 sequence reads: CASSSRGQFMNTEAFF. CDR3 DNA: TGTGCCAGCAGCAGCCGGGGTCAATTTATGAACACTGAAGCTTTCTTT.

J is TRBJ2-1 and V is TRBV20-1; 11 nucleotides align to TRBD2. V trimming: 3 bases; J trimming: 4 bases; junction bases outside the gene matches: 11. Germline-derived CDR1 and CDR2 are DFQATT and SNEGSKA (reference sequence). The CDR3 totals 17 residues. The CDR3 loop is CSASGLAGGKLYNEQFF. CDR3 coding DNA: TGCAGTGCTAGTGGTCTAGCGGGAGGCAAGTTGTACAATGAGCAGTTCTTC.

The chain employs TRBV14 and TRBJ2-1, with 7 positions matching TRBD1. The ends lost 0 bases at V and 7 bases at J; junction bases unmatched: 12. The germline V gene encodes CDR1 SGHDN and CDR2 FVKESK. This CDR3 is built from 17 residues. DNA for the CDR3: TGTGCCAGCAGCCAAGATGAAGTCGGAACAGGGGCGAATGAGCAGTTCTTC. Amino acids: CASSQDEVGTGANEQFF.

V is TRBV11-2 and J is TRBJ2-3; possible D gene TRBD2, 6 bases. V dropped 2 bases and J dropped 0 bases, with 12 bases sitting between them. The germline gives CDR1 SGHAT, CDR2 FQNNGV. The CDR3 loop spans 16 amino acids. The CDR3 spells CASSLTGGASTDTQYF. For the CDR3, the DNA is TGTGCCAGCAGCTTAACCGGCGGGGCCAGCACAGATACGCAGTATTTT.